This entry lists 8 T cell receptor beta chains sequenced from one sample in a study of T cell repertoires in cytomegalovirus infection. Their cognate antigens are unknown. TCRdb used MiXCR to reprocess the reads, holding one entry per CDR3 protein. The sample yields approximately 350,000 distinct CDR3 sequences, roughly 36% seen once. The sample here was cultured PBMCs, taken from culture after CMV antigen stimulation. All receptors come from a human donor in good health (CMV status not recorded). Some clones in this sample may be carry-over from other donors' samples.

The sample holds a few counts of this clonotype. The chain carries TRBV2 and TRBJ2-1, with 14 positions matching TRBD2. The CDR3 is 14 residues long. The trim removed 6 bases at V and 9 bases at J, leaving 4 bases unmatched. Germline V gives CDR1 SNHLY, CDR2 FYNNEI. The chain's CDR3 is CASRETSGRGEQFF. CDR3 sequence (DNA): TGTGCCAGCAGGGAGACTAGCGGGAGGGGTGAGCAGTTCTTC. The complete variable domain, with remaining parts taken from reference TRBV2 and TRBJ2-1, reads EPEVTQTPSHQVTQMGQEVILRCVPISNHLYFYWYRQILGQKVEFLVSFYNNEISEKSEIFDDQFSVERPDGSNFTLKIRSTKLEDSAMYFCASRETSGRGEQFFGPGTRLTVL.

The CDR3 DNA reads as TGTGCCAGCCAGGGTGAGGGGACTAGACAGTATTTT. It encodes CASQGEGTRQYF. The chain combines TRBV11-2 with TRBJ2-3; 8 bases agree with TRBD2. Unmatched junction bases numbered 10, after V lost 8 bases and J lost 12 bases. The germline CDR1 and CDR2 sequences are SGHAT and FQNNGV. This CDR3 is built from 12 residues.

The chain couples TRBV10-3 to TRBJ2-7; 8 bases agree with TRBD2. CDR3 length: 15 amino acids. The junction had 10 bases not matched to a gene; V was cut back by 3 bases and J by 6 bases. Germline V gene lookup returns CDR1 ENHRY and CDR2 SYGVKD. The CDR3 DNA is TGTGCCATCAGTGACTTCGCCGGGACTAGGAGCGAGCAGTACTTC. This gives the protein CAISDFAGTRSEQYF.

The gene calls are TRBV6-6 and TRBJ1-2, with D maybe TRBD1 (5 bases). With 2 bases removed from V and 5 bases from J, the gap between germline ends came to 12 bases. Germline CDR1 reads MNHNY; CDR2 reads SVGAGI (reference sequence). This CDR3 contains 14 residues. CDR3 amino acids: CASSYLTESYGYTF. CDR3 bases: TGTGCCAGCAGTTACCTGACAGAATCTTATGGCTACACCTTC.

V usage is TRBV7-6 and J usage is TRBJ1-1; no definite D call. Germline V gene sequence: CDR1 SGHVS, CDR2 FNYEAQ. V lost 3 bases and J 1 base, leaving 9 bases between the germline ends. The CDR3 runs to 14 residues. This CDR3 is CASSFEVGNTEAFF. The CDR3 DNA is TGTGCCAGCAGCTTTGAGGTAGGGAACACTGAAGCTTTCTTT.

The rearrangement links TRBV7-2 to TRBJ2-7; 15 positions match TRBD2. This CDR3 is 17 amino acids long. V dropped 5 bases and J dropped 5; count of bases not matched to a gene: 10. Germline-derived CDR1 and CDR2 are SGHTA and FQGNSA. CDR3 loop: CASSSRTSGRAQNEQYF. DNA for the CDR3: TGTGCCAGCAGCAGCAGGACTAGCGGGAGGGCCCAAAACGAGCAGTACTTC.

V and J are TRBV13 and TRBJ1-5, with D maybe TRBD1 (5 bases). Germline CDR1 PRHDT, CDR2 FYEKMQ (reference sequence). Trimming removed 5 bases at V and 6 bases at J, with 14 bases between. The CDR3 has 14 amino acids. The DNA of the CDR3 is TGTGCCAGCAGCGAGGCGGGGGTTGGTCAGCCCCAGCATTTT. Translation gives CASSEAGVGQPQHF.

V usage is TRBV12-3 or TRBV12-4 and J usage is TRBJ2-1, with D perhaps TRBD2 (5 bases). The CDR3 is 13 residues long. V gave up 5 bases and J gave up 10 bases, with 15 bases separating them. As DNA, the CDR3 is TGTGCCAGCAGTCGGGATTCGCGAGTGGAGCAGTTCTTC. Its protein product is CASSRDSRVEQFF.